This T cell receptor (beta chain) appears in the sequencing data of a study of OX40 agonist ivuxolimab in advanced cancers. Concerning the study at large: Ivuxolimab was a fully human IgG2 agonistic monoclonal antibody targeting the costimulatory receptor OX40 (CD134). Among the approximately 54 dose-escalation patients, some 20 had hepatocellular carcinoma, approximately 15 melanoma, 9 renal cell carcinoma and 9 head and neck cancer. In the dose-escalation cohort, around 80% of patients were male, and the mean age was 60 years with a range of about 23 to 79. Partial responses occurred in three dose-escalation patients, of whom one had hepatocellular carcinoma and two had cutaneous melanoma. The monotherapy dose-escalation portion (N of about 49 patients) of the phase I ivuxolimab trial is reported in the paper. Intravenous ivuxolimab was administered to patients every 2 weeks at six dose levels: 0.01, 0.1, 0.3, 1.5, 3 and 10 mg/kg. Prior anti-PD-1, anti-PD-L1 or anti-CTLA-4 therapy was permitted, and approximately 42% of dose-escalation patients had received checkpoint inhibitors. Peripheral TCRbeta sequencing was intended to test whether TCR sequence diversity was altered and clonal T-cell expansion was caused by ivuxolimab.

A remark on this clone: Its antigen specificity is not known. Base qualities were left out, and no much larger clone turns up one base away.

The trial excluded patients who had a history of autoimmune disease or were on systemic immunosuppression. Peripheral blood for TCR sequencing was collected from all dose cohorts at baseline, on cycle 4 day 1, and on cycle 7 day 1. The samples were drawn from a first-in-human, open-label, multicenter phase I dose-escalation trial of ivuxolimab. Adults with locally advanced or metastatic melanoma, renal cell, hepatocellular, or head and neck squamous cell carcinoma were enrolled in the trial. Before TCR sequencing, CD4+ T cells and CD8+ T cells from peripheral blood were sorted into separate populations. The CDR3 covers 16 residues, taking in both the cysteine and the phenylalanine. Only the CDR3 DNA stays, 48 bases, in frame from base 1. Per the germline V gene, ENHRY is the CDR1 and SYGVKD is the CDR2. Relative to germline, V is 3 bases shorter and J is 1 base shorter, with 13 bases between their ends.

Genomic DNA was isolated from the sorted cells so that the TCRbeta CDR3 region could be sequenced. The immunoSEQ Assay was used to sequence the TCRbeta CDR3 regions. Not all clones reach the TCRdb copy of this immuneACCESS table, which keeps in-frame sequences only. Checked studies attribute under half of the gap to unresolved V genes and leave the rest unexplained. The sample table records about 100,000 clones; 84% of these occur just once. The leading ten clones occupy around 5.5% of the sample. General conclusions and limits of the study: Clonal expansion of both CD4+ and CD8+ blood T cells was observed from baseline to week 6 at doses 0.1 to 3.0 mg/kg. In the 0.1-3.0 mg/kg groups, partial responders were among the patients with the lowest normalized peripheral clonal expansion, particularly in CD8+ T cells. Antigen specificity was not determined for the clonally expanded peripheral T cells. After ivuxolimab, CD8+ T cells had more expanded clones than CD4+ T cells on average. Low levels of normalized T-cell clonal expansion were also seen in some patients who did not respond.

The origin of this receptor is an adult with an advanced solid tumor such as melanoma, head and neck, liver or kidney cancer. The V gene is TRBV10-3 and the J gene is TRBJ2-1; TRBD2 is a possible D gene, resting on 6 matching bases. This specimen was CD4+ or CD8+ T cells sorted from blood, taken in a trial of the OX40 agonist ivuxolimab. In nucleotides, the sequence is TGTGCCATCAGTGATAGGGGCGGGGAATCCTACAATGAGCAGTTCTTC. Its protein reads: CAISDRGGESYNEQFF.